What follows is one T cell receptor beta chain and its context. Its antigen is undetermined. Random hexamers primed reverse transcription of roughly 0.45 to 1 ug RNA. Coverage of TCR beta CDR3 amplification by immunoSEQ multiplex PCR extended to 54 Vbeta and 13 Jbeta. MiXCR was run by TCRdb on the immunoSEQ multiplex PCR reads, yielding one entry per CDR3 protein. The sample includes 75,000 or so distinct CDR3 sequences, over 85% of them seen just once. This specimen comes from a study of CD8 T cells in Susac syndrome. Study-wide results and caveats: By the study's own acknowledgment, its TCR sequencing and HLA analysis included relatively few individuals.

Trimming removed 3 bases from V and 7 bases from J, with 12 bases in between. From germline, CDR1 is MDHEN and CDR2 SYDVKM. This CDR3 is 13 amino acids long. The sequence derives from a human donor with Susac syndrome. What was sequenced was CD8+ T cells from PBMCs. This sequence joins TRBV28 and TRBJ1-2; possibly TRBD1 for D (5 bases). CDR3 coding DNA: TGTGCCAGCAGTTTCCTCCAGGGTAGTGGCTACACCTTC. Protein sequence: CASSFLQGSGYTF.